The sample holds a few counts of the clone carrying this TCR beta chain. Germline lookup yields CDR1 SGHNT and CDR2 YYREEE (reference sequence). This CDR3 comprises 15 residues. With V trimmed by 5 bases and J by 6 bases, 11 bases remained unmatched. These data originate in a study of blood T cell repertoires in COVID-19. Data came from immunoSEQ multiplex PCR; TCRdb stores just in-frame clones and leaves some out. The top ten clones hold 0.75% to 0.95% of a sample with 120,000 to 150,000 clones, about 87% of them seen once. V is TRBV5-4 and J is TRBJ1-2; 9 bases are a match to TRBD1. The sequenced material came from peripheral blood. The source of this sequence is a woman between 45 and 60 years old with acute or convalescent COVID-19. The CDR3 here is CASSYPGQGGHGYTF. The CDR3 nucleotides are TGTGCCAGCAGTTACCCGGGACAGGGAGGACATGGCTACACCTTC.